Each of the 21 T cell receptor beta chains below was sequenced from the same sample in a study of shared clonotypes between healthy human individuals. TCRdb keeps only in-frame clones here, not all; method: immunoSEQ multiplex PCR. The sample includes around 2,000,000 clones, approximately 94% seen only once; the top ten take 1.5% to 2%. Cells designated naive CD8 were CD45RO-negative and were positively selected for CCR7, with terminally differentiated effector memory CD45RA+ cells excluded. The source material was naive CD8+ T cells from PBMCs. The receptors originated from a man younger than 30 in good health. Some clones in this sample may be carry-over from other donors' samples.

The V gene is TRBV7-8, the J gene TRBJ2-1, with D perhaps given as TRBD1 or TRBD2 (6 bases each). The V end was cut by 1 base, the J end by 2 bases, with 9 bases between. The CDR3 totals 15 residues. The germline V gene has CDR1 SGHVS and CDR2 FQNEAQ. CDR3 sequence reads: CASSLVRGPYNEQFF. The CDR3 DNA reads TGTGCCAGCAGCTTAGTACGGGGGCCCTACAATGAGCAGTTCTTC.

The rearrangement links TRBV28 to TRBJ2-3, with TRBD2 identical over 9 bases. V shed 6 bases, J shed 1 base, and the junction held 14 bases outside the gene matches. From germline, CDR1 is MDHEN and CDR2 SYDVKM. This CDR3 is built from 18 residues. CDR3 residues: CASSLSLAGLRRTDTQYF. The CDR3, as DNA: TGTGCCAGCAGCTTGAGTCTAGCGGGACTACGTCGCACAGATACGCAGTATTTT.

The chain has TRBV11-2 and TRBJ2-2, with D perhaps being TRBD1 or TRBD2 (5 bases each). This CDR3 has 14 residues. The germline CDR1 and CDR2 sequences are SGHAT and FQNNGV. V was shortened by 3 bases and J by 4 bases, with 9 bases between the two germline ends. The CDR3 sequence is CASSLGVSTGELFF. The DNA for the CDR3 is TGTGCCAGCAGCTTGGGGGTGAGCACCGGGGAGCTGTTTTTT.

As for this clone: This sample also contains other DNA sequences that code for the same CDR3. The chain couples TRBV19 to TRBJ2-7; 10 nucleotides agree with TRBD1. CDR3 size: 14 residues. CDR1 and CDR2 (germline): LNHDA, SQIVND (reference sequence). With V trimmed by 5 bases and J by 4 bases, 5 bases remained unmatched. The CDR3 DNA reads as TGTGCCAGTAGTTGGGGGACAGGGGCGTACGAGCAGTACTTC. Residues: CASSWGTGAYEQYF.

The chain employs TRBV5-1 and TRBJ2-1; the match to TRBD1 covers 8 bases. V shed 2 bases and J 7 bases; nucleotides not matched to a gene: 8. Germline CDR1 is SGHRS and CDR2 is YFSETQ. The CDR3 extends over 15 amino acids. The CDR3 region has the DNA TGCGCCAGCAGCTTTACGGGACAGGTGGGGAATGAGCAGTTCTTC. Translated: CASSFTGQVGNEQFF.

DNA of the CDR3: TGTGCCAGTAGGCAAGCCCGGGACACTTACACTGAAGCTTTCTTT. This translates into CASRQARDTYTEAFF. The J gene is TRBJ1-1, the V gene TRBV19, with D maybe TRBD1 (6 bases). The CDR3 spans 15 residues. V lost 6 bases, J lost 3 bases, and 17 bases lay in between. Per germline, CDR1 LNHDA and CDR2 SQIVND (reference sequence).

The chain links TRBV7-9 to TRBJ2-7; 7 bases align to TRBD2. The V gene end was trimmed by 2 bases and the J gene end by 5 bases; junction bases not matched to a gene: 3. CDR3 size: 13 residues. From germline, CDR1 is SEHNR and CDR2 FQNEAQ (reference sequence). The DNA of the CDR3 is TGTGCCAGCAGCTTAAAGGGAGGGAACGAGCAGTACTTC. Amino acid sequence: CASSLKGGNEQYF.

The genes are TRBV4-1 and TRBJ2-5; a weak D match, TRBD1 (6 bases). Germline V gene lookup returns CDR1 MGHRA and CDR2 YSYEKL. V gave up 3 bases and J gave up 2 bases, with 16 bases separating them. CDR3 length equals 16 residues. CDR3 region: CASSQQRTARQETQYF. CDR3 coding DNA: TGCGCCAGCAGCCAGCAAAGGACAGCCAGGCAAGAGACCCAGTACTTC.

This clone was detected a few times. The genes are TRBV9 and TRBJ1-1; maybe TRBD1 (5 bases). Germline V gene sequence: CDR1 SGDLS, CDR2 YYNGEE. Trimming cost V 7 bases and J 3 bases, with 10 bases left between them. The CDR3 runs 12 residues. In DNA form, the CDR3 reads TGTGCCAGCGGGCCGGGGGACACTGAAGCTTTCTTT. Encoded protein: CASGPGDTEAFF. Complete variable domain (other parts from reference TRBV9 and TRBJ1-1): DSGVTQTPKHLITATGQRVTLRCSPRSGDLSVYWYQQSLDQGLQFLIQYYNGEERAKGNILERFSAQQFPDLHSELNLSSLELGDSALYFCASGPGDTEAFFGQGTRLTVV.

The chain carries TRBV10-3 and TRBJ2-7; TRBD1 matches at 8 bases. The CDR3 contains 13 residues. With V trimmed by 9 bases and J by 2 bases, 6 bases remained unmatched. From germline, CDR1 is ENHRY and CDR2 SYGVKD. The CDR3 nucleotides are TGTGCCATTAAGCCGGGACAGGCCTACGAGCAGTACTTC. This gives the protein CAIKPGQAYEQYF.

This rearrangement joins TRBV5-1 to TRBJ2-1; D unclear. The germline V gene encodes CDR1 SGHRS and CDR2 YFSETQ. The CDR3 is 14 residues long. V dropped 5 bases and J dropped 3 bases, with 12 bases sitting between them. DNA of the CDR3: TGCGCCAGCAGTACCGGACCGGACTACAATGAGCAGTTCTTC. This codes for CASSTGPDYNEQFF.

The V and J genes are TRBV4-3 and TRBJ1-2; a weak D match, TRBD1 (6 bases). The V and J ends lost 1 base and 8 bases respectively, with 17 bases between them. The germline V gene has CDR1 LGHNA and CDR2 YSLEER. This CDR3 comprises 15 residues. The CDR3 nucleotides are TGCGCCAGCAGCCAAGGTTTGAGGACAGCTGCCGGCTACACCTTC. Protein sequence: CASSQGLRTAAGYTF.

Regarding this clone: Other DNA variants within this sample encode the same CDR3. The chain joins TRBV4-3 to TRBJ2-3; TRBD2 matches at 8 bases. This CDR3 has 17 residues. V shed 0 bases, J shed 3 bases, and the junction held 8 bases outside the gene matches. Germline CDR1 LGHNA, CDR2 YSLEER. The CDR3 bases are TGCGCCAGCAGCCAAGATCCCGGGCCTAGCGGGACAGATACGCAGTATTTT. As protein: CASSQDPGPSGTDTQYF.

This sequence joins TRBV5-6 and TRBJ2-7; 8 bases match TRBD1. CDR1 is SGHDT, CDR2 YYEEEE, per germline. Trimming cost V 0 bases and J 5 bases; bases outside gene matches: 4. The CDR3 runs 14 residues. The CDR3 region has the DNA TGTGCCAGCAGCTTGGCCCAGACAGGGGACGAGCAGTACTTC. Amino acids: CASSLAQTGDEQYF. Using reference TRBV5-6 and TRBJ2-7 for the parts outside the CDR3, the full variable domain is DAGVTQSPTHLIKTRGQQVTLRCSPKSGHDTVSWYQQALGQGPQFIFQYYEEEERQRGNFPDRFSGHQFPNYSSELNVNALLLGDSALYLCASSLAQTGDEQYFGPGTRLTVT.

V usage is TRBV7-9 and J usage is TRBJ2-7, with 8 positions matching TRBD2. CDR3 length: 15 amino acids. Germline values: CDR1 SEHNR, CDR2 FQNEAQ (reference sequence). V lost 5 bases and J lost 7; bases outside the gene matches: 13. CDR3 DNA: TGTGCCAGCAGCCAGAGCGGGAGCAGCCTCTGGGAGCAGTACTTC. Encoded protein: CASSQSGSSLWEQYF. The full variable domain, rest sourced from reference TRBV7-9 and TRBJ2-7, is DTGVSQNPRHKITKRGQNVTFRCDPISEHNRLYWYRQTLGQGPEFLTYFQNEAQLEKSRLLSDRFSAERPKGSFSTLEIQRTEQGDSAMYLCASSQSGSSLWEQYFGPGTRLTVT.

The rearrangement joins TRBV27 to TRBJ2-1, with TRBD2 matching over 11 bases. V lost 8 bases and J lost 8; bases outside the gene matches: 8. The CDR3 is 14 amino acids. From germline, CDR1 is MNHEY and CDR2 SMNVEV (reference sequence). The CDR3 protein is CASGTSGSIHEQFF. The CDR3 DNA follows: TGTGCCAGCGGAACTAGCGGGAGCATCCATGAGCAGTTCTTC.

The chain uses TRBV2 and TRBJ1-4, with TRBD1 identical over 7 bases. Looked up from germline, CDR1 is SNHLY and CDR2 is FYNNEI. The CDR3 sequence is 17 residues long. V lost 6 bases to trimming and J lost 3 bases; unmatched junction nucleotides: 13. The CDR3 region has the DNA TGTGCCAGCAGGAAATCCGGGACAGTGGGAGCTAATGAAAAACTGTTTTTT. Translating it yields CASRKSGTVGANEKLFF.

The chain carries TRBV11-2 and TRBJ2-2; perhaps TRBD2 as D (5 bases). The CDR3 runs to 15 residues. V shed 1 base and J shed 6 bases, with 12 bases lying between them. The germline gives CDR1 SGHAT, CDR2 FQNNGV. CDR3 in amino acids: CASSLVTRTAGELFF. CDR3 nucleotides: TGTGCCAGCAGCTTAGTTACTAGGACCGCCGGGGAGCTGTTTTTT.

This chain joins TRBV9 and TRBJ2-7; 7 nucleotides match TRBD1. Germline CDR1 is SGDLS and CDR2 is YYNGEE. The V and J ends lost 0 bases and 6 bases, in that order; junction bases with no gene match: 9. This CDR3 region has 15 residues. CDR3 residues: CASSVEGQGVGEQYF. Written as DNA, the CDR3 is TGTGCCAGCAGCGTAGAAGGGCAGGGGGTAGGCGAGCAGTACTTC.

This clone came up once. V usage is TRBV9 and J usage is TRBJ1-5, with 8 bases identical to TRBD1. The CDR3 consists of 15 residues. The germline V gene has CDR1 SGDLS and CDR2 YYNGEE. The DNA for the CDR3 is TGTCCCGCCCCCCCACCGGGACAGGTTGATCAGCCCCAGCATTTT. Translated, it gives CPAPPPGQVDQPQHF.

The rearrangement links TRBV19 to TRBJ2-7; D ambiguous. The germline V gene encodes CDR1 LNHDA and CDR2 SQIVND (reference sequence). Between the trimmed V and J ends, which lost 5 bases and 6 bases, there was a span of 8 bases. The CDR3 contains 11 residues. CDR3 amino acids: CASSGLAEQYF. DNA for the CDR3: TGTGCCAGTAGTGGGCTGGCCGAGCAGTACTTC.